Listed here are 13 T cell receptor beta chains from one sample, sequenced in a study of control samples from healthy donors and cancer patients. TCRdb's table, derived via immunoSEQ multiplex PCR, lists solely in-frame clones and lacks some. Seen here are 150,000 to 190,000 clones, over 90% observed once, and the top ten hold around 2.2%. Specimen: blood. The receptors were gathered from a middle-aged man in good health.

V gene TRBV28 combines with J gene TRBJ2-7, with TRBD1 identical over 10 bases. The germline gives CDR1 MDHEN, CDR2 SYDVKM. There are 17 residues in the CDR3. V shed 3 bases and J 0 bases; nucleotides not matched to a gene: 8. The CDR3 reads CASSFQGRDRGSYEQYF. In DNA form, the CDR3 reads TGTGCCAGCAGTTTCCAAGGGCGGGACAGGGGCTCCTACGAGCAGTACTTC.

Only one count was recorded for this clone. The chain employs TRBV30 and TRBJ2-7; TRBD2 aligns across 8 bases. The CDR3 consists of 15 residues. V was pared by 3 bases and J by 3 bases, with 10 bases of the junction left unmatched. Germline CDR1 is GTSNPN and CDR2 is SVGIG (reference sequence). The DNA of the CDR3 is TGTGCCTGGAGGCGATCCGGGACTAGAGTCTACGAGCAGTACTTC. Translation gives CAWRRSGTRVYEQYF.

The chain employs TRBV25-1 and TRBJ2-1; D is unresolved. Per the germline V gene, CDR1 is MGHDK and CDR2 is SYGVNS. The CDR3 has 14 amino acids. Trimming left V 0 bases short and J 8 bases short, with 11 bases between. The CDR3, as DNA: TGTGCCAGCAGTGAATATAGGCAGTTCGATGAGCAGTTCTTC. Protein sequence: CASSEYRQFDEQFF.

The chain recombines TRBV29-1 with TRBJ2-1; D may be TRBD1 or TRBD2 (6 bases each). Germline CDR1 and CDR2: SQVTM and ANQGSEA. The germline V and J ends were trimmed by 5 bases and 7 bases, with 9 bases remaining between them. This CDR3 has 11 residues. The CDR3 nucleotides read TGCAGCGTTTGGGGGGCGAATGAGCAGTTCTTC. Residues: CSVWGANEQFF.

The chain is built from TRBV2 and TRBJ1-6; TRBD1 aligns across 10 bases. The V and J ends lost 0 bases and 6 bases, in that order; junction bases with no gene match: 5. The V gene's germline CDR1 is SNHLY and CDR2 FYNNEI. There are 17 residues in the CDR3. CDR3 loop: CASSEAGTGVSNSPLHF. The CDR3 bases are TGTGCCAGCAGTGAAGCCGGGACAGGGGTTTCTAATTCACCCCTCCACTTT.

In this sample, this clone turned up once. The chain employs TRBV19 and TRBJ1-1, with TRBD1 matching over 10 bases. Germline CDR1 and CDR2: LNHDA and SQIVND (reference sequence). The CDR3 has 18 residues. The V segment lost 5 bases and the J segment 0 bases; nucleotides outside the gene matches: 12. CDR3 region: CASSSRDRGFWMNTEAFF. The CDR3 DNA follows: TGTGCCAGTAGTTCCCGGGACAGGGGCTTTTGGATGAACACTGAAGCTTTCTTT.

V usage is TRBV10-3 and J usage is TRBJ1-1; tentatively, D is TRBD1 (5 bases). Trimming shortened V by 5 bases and J by 1 base, and 8 bases separated the two germline ends. Germline values: CDR1 ENHRY, CDR2 SYGVKD. The CDR3 consists of 13 residues. The CDR3 DNA reads as TGTGCCATCAGTAACGGACAGAACACTGAAGCTTTCTTT. Protein product: CAISNGQNTEAFF.

The CDR3 coding sequence is TGTGCCAGCAGCCTCCCGAGAACCGGGGAGCTGTTTTTT. Encoded protein: CASSLPRTGELFF. The chain links TRBV12-3 or TRBV12-4 to TRBJ2-2; D gene unclear. Trimming removed 6 bases from V and 5 bases from J, with 10 bases in between. The CDR3 runs to 13 residues.

The chain has TRBV15 and TRBJ2-1; D not resolved. CDR3 length: 12 amino acids. Germline V lookup: CDR1 LNHNV, CDR2 YYDKDF (reference sequence). The V and J ends lost 0 bases and 6 bases respectively, with 3 bases between them. The CDR3 coding sequence is TGTGCCACCAGCAGAGATATCAATGAGCAGTTCTTC. Residues: CATSRDINEQFF. Full variable domain (rest looked up from reference TRBV15 and TRBJ2-1): DAMVIQNPRYQVTQFGKPVTLSCSQTLNHNVMYWYQQKSSQAPKLLFHYYDKDFNNEADTPDNFQSRRPNTSFCFLDIRSPGLGDTAMYLCATSRDINEQFFGPGTRLTVL.

V is TRBV27 and J is TRBJ1-2, with 7 positions matching TRBD1. The CDR3 contains 19 residues. The V segment lost 2 bases and the J segment 5 bases; nucleotides outside the gene matches: 20. Germline V gene sequence: CDR1 MNHEY, CDR2 SMNVEV (reference sequence). In DNA, the CDR3 is TGTGCCAGCAGTTTAAGCGCGGGGACAGACCCCCTAAGCCTATATGGCTACACCTTC. Translation gives CASSLSAGTDPLSLYGYTF.

The rearrangement uses TRBV10-3 and TRBJ1-4, with D maybe TRBD1 (6 bases). This CDR3 is 13 amino acids long. Trimming pared 8 bases from V and 8 bases from J, leaving 15 bases between. Germline V lookup: CDR1 ENHRY, CDR2 SYGVKD. CDR3 in amino acids: CAISAGQLEKLFF. The CDR3 region has the DNA TGTGCCATCTCCGCTGGACAGTTAGAAAAACTGTTTTTT.

The CDR3 region is CASSPSGSNTGELFF. CDR3 in DNA: TGTGCCAGCAGCCCTAGCGGGAGTAATACCGGGGAGCTGTTTTTT. J is TRBJ2-2 and V is TRBV21-1; the DNA was not compared with TRBD2, the D call given in the table. TRBV21-1 is designated a pseudogene. CDR3 length: 15 amino acids.

This chain links TRBV7-6 with TRBJ2-7; D gene uncertain. This CDR3 region has 13 residues. CDR1 and CDR2 (germline): SGHVS, FNYEAQ. V lost 0 bases, J lost 3 bases, and 6 bases lay in between. The CDR3 region has the DNA TGTGCCAGCAGCTTAGCTCGAGACTACGAGCAGTACTTC. Its protein product is CASSLARDYEQYF.